This passage covers 14 T cell receptor beta chains from one sample sequenced in a study of blood T cell repertoires in COVID-19. Clones were read by immunoSEQ multiplex PCR, and TCRdb kept only the in-frame ones, dropping some. The sample holds 200,000 to 250,000 clones, around nine tenths seen once. Material: PBMCs or T cells enriched from blood (not recorded which). All receptors derive from a woman between 18 and 29 years old who had recovered from COVID-19.

To note about this clone: Other DNA sequences in the same sample also yield this CDR3. The CDR3 bases are TGTGCCAGCAGTAGGACAGGTTTTTATGGCTACACCTTC. It translates to CASSRTGFYGYTF. The chain employs TRBV27 and TRBJ1-2; 7 nucleotides align to TRBD1. This CDR3 is built from 13 residues. Trimming took 5 bases from V and 5 from J; bases not matched to a gene: 5. Germline CDR1 MNHEY, CDR2 SMNVEV (reference sequence).

This chain links TRBV3-1 (or the pseudogene TRBV3-2) with TRBJ2-7, with D possibly TRBD1 on 5 matching bases. V lost 6 bases to trimming and J lost 0 bases, with 18 bases between them. The CDR3 loop spans 16 amino acids. CDR1 is LGHDT and CDR2 is YNNKEL in the germline V gene (reference sequence). CDR3 coding DNA: TGTGCCAGCAGTCGTAGGGGCGGTCCTAGCTCCTACGAGCAGTACTTC. Residues: CASSRRGGPSSYEQYF.

This chain connects TRBV27 to TRBJ2-7; 11 bases match TRBD2. Trimming cost V 5 bases and J 3 bases; bases outside gene matches: 6. This CDR3 is 15 amino acids long. Germline V lookup: CDR1 MNHEY, CDR2 SMNVEV (reference sequence). In DNA, the CDR3 is TGTGCCAGCAGTCTACTAGCGGGAGAGGGCTACGAGCAGTACTTC. This gives the protein CASSLLAGEGYEQYF.

The gene calls are TRBV27 and TRBJ2-1, with D possibly being TRBD2 (5 bases). Germline CDR1 reads MNHEY; CDR2 reads SMNVEV (reference sequence). The CDR3 contains 13 residues. The ends were cut back, 3 bases at V and 8 bases at J, with 11 bases in the middle. CDR3 DNA sequence: TGTGCCAGCAGTTTTATGGGGAGAGATGAGCAGTTCTTC. This codes for CASSFMGRDEQFF.

This clone came up once. The genes are TRBV27 and TRBJ2-7; a weak D match, TRBD2 (6 bases). The CDR3 loop spans 14 amino acids. V dropped 3 bases and J dropped 2 bases, with 11 bases sitting between them. Germline CDR1 MNHEY, CDR2 SMNVEV (reference sequence). The CDR3 DNA reads as TGTGCCAGCAGTTTCTCCGGGGGAGCCTACGAGCAGTACTTC. Translating it yields CASSFSGGAYEQYF.

This clone was seen a few times. The chain uses TRBV19 and TRBJ1-1; D is unresolved. The CDR3 is 14 residues long. The V gene's germline CDR1 is LNHDA and CDR2 SQIVND (reference sequence). The V gene lost 9 bases and the J gene lost 1 base, with 15 bases spanning the gap. This CDR3 is CASSPWRQNTEAFF. CDR3 DNA sequence: TGTGCCAGCAGTCCCTGGCGGCAGAACACTGAAGCTTTCTTT.

The rearrangement links TRBV3-1 (or the pseudogene TRBV3-2) to TRBJ2-1; the D gene is possibly TRBD1 (6 bases). Germline values: CDR1 LGHDT, CDR2 YNNKEL (reference sequence). The CDR3 sequence is 14 residues long. V gave up 3 bases and J gave up 4 bases, with 10 bases separating them. CDR3 residues: CASSQADRYNEQFF. CDR3 sequence (DNA): TGTGCCAGCAGCCAGGCCGACAGGTACAATGAGCAGTTCTTC.

The chain uses TRBV27 and TRBJ2-7; D uncertain. Between the trimmed V and J ends, which lost 6 bases and 4 bases, there was a span of 16 bases. There are 14 residues in the CDR3. Germline CDR1 is MNHEY and CDR2 is SMNVEV (reference sequence). CDR3 sequence: CASRPYSISYEQYF. The CDR3 bases are TGTGCCAGCAGACCTTATAGCATTTCTTACGAGCAGTACTTC.

CDR3 DNA: TGTGCCAGTGGTCAGAAGGGGTCCCTCACAGATACGCAGTATTTT. It is translated as CASGQKGSLTDTQYF. The genes are TRBV19 and TRBJ2-3; a weak D match, TRBD1 (5 bases). The germline V and J ends were trimmed by 8 bases and 2 bases, with 17 bases remaining between them. The germline V gene encodes CDR1 LNHDA and CDR2 SQIVND (reference sequence). CDR3 length equals 15 residues.

The V call is TRBV5-4, the J call TRBJ2-1; no clear D. In germline, CDR1 is SGHNT, CDR2 YYREEE (reference sequence). Trimming removed 0 bases from V and 0 bases from J, with 4 bases in between. CDR3 length equals 14 residues. Written as DNA, the CDR3 is TGTGCCAGCAGCTTGGGTAGCTCCTACAATGAGCAGTTCTTC. It encodes CASSLGSSYNEQFF.

The chain is built from TRBV2 and TRBJ1-2; the D gene is possibly TRBD1 (5 bases). V was cut by 3 bases and J by 2 bases, with 10 bases left in between. Germline CDR1 is SNHLY and CDR2 is FYNNEI. This CDR3 is 14 amino acids long. The CDR3 is CASSEAGRNYGYTF. In DNA form, the CDR3 reads TGTGCCAGCAGTGAGGCGGGACGAAACTATGGCTACACCTTC.

The rearrangement joins TRBV18 to TRBJ2-5; TRBD2 aligns across 10 bases. The CDR3 sequence is 16 residues long. CDR1 and CDR2 from the germline V gene are KGHSH and LQKENI. The J segment lost 1 base and the V segment lost 2 bases, leaving 4 bases of the junction unmatched. CDR3: CASSPRTSGGQETQYF. In DNA form, the CDR3 reads TGTGCCAGCTCACCAAGGACTAGCGGAGGCCAAGAGACCCAGTACTTC.

V is TRBV20-1 and J is TRBJ1-1, with 8 bases aligning to TRBD1. CDR1 is DFQATT and CDR2 is SNEGSKA in the germline V gene (reference sequence). Germline trimming cut 8 bases from V and 5 bases from J; bases unmatched to any gene: 4. The CDR3 totals 11 residues. The chain's CDR3 is CSRYRGTEAFF. CDR3 DNA: TGCAGTCGGTACAGGGGGACTGAAGCTTTCTTT.

V is TRBV3-1 (or the pseudogene TRBV3-2) and J is TRBJ1-3, with TRBD1 matching 7 bases. The CDR3 runs to 18 residues. CDR1 is LGHDT and CDR2 is YNNKEL in the germline V gene (reference sequence). With 4 bases clipped from V and 3 bases from J, the junction kept 15 bases outside the gene matches. The CDR3 loop is CASSLRQGPRAGGNTIYF. The CDR3 nucleotides read TGTGCCAGCAGCCTTCGACAGGGCCCACGGGCTGGTGGAAACACCATATATTTT.